What follows are 11 T cell receptor beta chains derived from one specimen sequenced in a study of CD8 T cells in Susac syndrome. Random-hexamer reverse transcription was applied to about 0.45 to 1 ug RNA. TCRdb analysed the immunoSEQ multiplex PCR reads with MiXCR anew, one entry per CDR3 protein. Of fewer than 150,000 distinct CDR3 sequences detected, around 96% appear once; the ten largest clones hold around 0.12%. Sample: CD4+ T cells from PBMCs. The receptors shown here come from a human donor in good health.

The rearrangement uses TRBV7-2 and TRBJ2-1; perhaps TRBD2 as D (6 bases). The CDR3 covers 15 residues. The germline V gene has CDR1 SGHTA and CDR2 FQGNSA. V lost 4 bases to trimming and J lost 2 bases, with 12 bases between them. The CDR3 DNA reads as TGTGCCAGCAGCTACGGGGGAGGCGCCTACAATGAGCAGTTCTTC. Amino acids: CASSYGGGAYNEQFF. The entire variable domain, with the rest obtained from reference TRBV7-2 and TRBJ2-1, is as follows: GAGVSQSPSNKVTEKGKDVELRCDPISGHTALYWYRQSLGQGLEFLIYFQGNSAPDKSGLPSDRFSAERTGGSVSTLTIQRTQQEDSAVYLCASSYGGGAYNEQFFGPGTRLTVL.

The rearrangement uses TRBV12-3 or TRBV12-4 and TRBJ2-3, with D maybe TRBD2 (6 bases). V lost 3 bases to trimming and J lost 3 bases, with 16 bases between them. The CDR3 is 16 residues long. The CDR3 is CASSLAGQLLTDTQYF. In nucleotides, the CDR3 is TGTGCCAGCAGTTTGGCGGGGCAGCTCCTAACAGATACGCAGTATTTT.

The chain carries TRBV19 and TRBJ2-1, with D unclear. V lost 5 bases and J 4 bases, leaving 21 bases between the germline ends. Germline V gene sequence: CDR1 LNHDA, CDR2 SQIVND (reference sequence). CDR3 length equals 17 residues. The CDR3 coding sequence is TGTGCCAGTAGTCCCTCCCATTCTAGTGGGCCTTACAATGAGCAGTTCTTC. Its translation: CASSPSHSSGPYNEQFF.

The J gene is TRBJ2-7, the V gene TRBV20-1, with D unresolved. Germline CDR1 DFQATT, CDR2 SNEGSKA (reference sequence). V lost 6 bases to trimming and J lost 0 bases, with 15 bases between them. The CDR3 runs to 14 residues. The CDR3, as DNA: TGCAGTGCAATGTTTGCGAGCGCCTCCTACGAGCAGTACTTC. Translated, it gives CSAMFASASYEQYF.

V is TRBV7-9 and J is TRBJ2-1, with TRBD1 identical over 7 bases. Trimming removed 5 bases from V and 4 bases from J; junction bases left unmatched: 5. This CDR3 has 14 amino acids. The germline V gene encodes CDR1 SEHNR and CDR2 FQNEAQ (reference sequence). The CDR3 spells CASSTHRGYNEQFF. CDR3 bases: TGTGCCAGCAGCACACACAGGGGATACAATGAGCAGTTCTTC.

The chain links TRBV12-3 or TRBV12-4 to TRBJ2-7; D tentatively fits TRBD1 or TRBD2 (5 bases each). This CDR3 contains 13 residues. Trimming took 8 bases from V and 1 from J, leaving 12 bases between them. CDR3 sequence reads: CASRDVGSYEQYF. In DNA, the CDR3 is TGTGCCAGCCGGGACGTAGGATCCTACGAGCAGTACTTC.

Comment on this clonotype: The junction departs from the called germline gene at one end, perhaps through a read error. V and J are TRBV7-9 and TRBJ2-5; D not resolved. The CDR3 extends over 15 amino acids. Germline V gene sequence: CDR1 SEHNR, CDR2 FQNEAQ (reference sequence). This CDR3 is CASRRGRVGQETQYF. The DNA for the CDR3 is TGCGCCAGCAGACGAGGTCGGGTCGGCCAAGAGACCCAGTACTTC.

The chain carries TRBV28 and TRBJ2-3, with 10 nucleotides matching TRBD2. CDR1 and CDR2 from the germline V gene are MDHEN and SYDVKM. J lost 5 bases, V lost 7 bases, and 18 bases had no gene match. The CDR3 runs to 18 residues. This CDR3 reads CASNPGPGLASGRDTQYF. In DNA form, the CDR3 reads TGTGCCAGCAATCCGGGGCCCGGTTTGGCTAGCGGGAGAGATACGCAGTATTTT.

As regards this clonotype: The junction departs from the called germline gene at one end, perhaps through a read error. The CDR3 loop reads CASSSGQGTMETQYF. The CDR3 DNA is TGTGCTAGCAGCTCCGGACAGGGGACGATGGAGACCCAGTACTTC. The chain recombines TRBV7-7 with TRBJ2-5, with 9 bases identical to TRBD1. Germline V lookup: CDR1 SSHAT, CDR2 FNYEAQ (reference sequence). The CDR3 totals 15 residues.

The rearrangement links TRBV3-1 to TRBJ2-5, with 7 bases that match TRBD1. The germline V gene has CDR1 LGHDT and CDR2 YNNKEL (reference sequence). This CDR3 has 12 amino acids. V was pared by 8 bases and J by 5 bases, with 5 bases of the junction left unmatched. The chain's CDR3 is CASGQAEETQYF. DNA for the CDR3: TGTGCCAGCGGACAGGCCGAGGAGACCCAGTACTTC.

This rearrangement joins TRBV4-1 to TRBJ1-4; TRBD1 matches at 9 bases. V shed 4 bases and J 5 bases; nucleotides not matched to a gene: 5. CDR1 and CDR2 from the germline V gene are MGHRA and YSYEKL. The CDR3 extends over 15 amino acids. The CDR3 is CASSRTGAENEKLFF. For the CDR3, the DNA is TGCGCCAGCAGCCGGACAGGGGCGGAGAATGAAAAACTGTTTTTT.